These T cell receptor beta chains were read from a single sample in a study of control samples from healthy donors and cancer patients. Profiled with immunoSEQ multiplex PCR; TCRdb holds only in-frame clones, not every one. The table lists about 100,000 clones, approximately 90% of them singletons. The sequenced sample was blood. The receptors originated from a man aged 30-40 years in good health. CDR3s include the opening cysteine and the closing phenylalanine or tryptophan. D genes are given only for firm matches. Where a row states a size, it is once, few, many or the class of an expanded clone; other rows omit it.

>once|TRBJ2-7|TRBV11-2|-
TGTGCCAGCAGCTTAGTTCCCCCCGGGACGGATCCCTACGAGCAGTACTTC
CASSLVPPGTDPYEQYF
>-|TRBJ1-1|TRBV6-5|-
TGTGCCAGCAGCAATGGGGATGTGGCTTTCTTT
CASSNGDVAFF
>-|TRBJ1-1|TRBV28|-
TGTGCCAGCAGTTTAGGAACAGGGAGTAACACTGAAGCTTTCTTT
CASSLGTGSNTEAFF
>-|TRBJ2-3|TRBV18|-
TGTGCCAGCTCACCAATACATTCGGTAGACTCCCGATCGAATACGCAGTATTTT
CASSPIHSVDSRSNTQYF
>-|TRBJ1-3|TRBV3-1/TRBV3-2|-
TGTGCCAGCAGCCAAGATAACGGCTGGGGGCCTGGAAACACCATATATTTT
CASSQDNGWGPGNTIYF
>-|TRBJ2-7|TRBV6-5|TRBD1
TGTGCCAGCAAAGGGACAGGGTCCCGCGAGCAGTACTTC
CASKGTGSREQYF
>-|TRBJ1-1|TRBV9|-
TGTGCCAGCAGCGTTCGGGTTGGGAACACTGAAGCTTTCTTT
CASSVRVGNTEAFF
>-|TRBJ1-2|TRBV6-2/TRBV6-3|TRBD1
TGTGCCAGCAGTTCGGGGCAGGGGGACTCTGGCTACACCTTC
CASSSGQGDSGYTF
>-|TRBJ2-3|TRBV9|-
TGTGCCAGCAGCCCGCGGGACCCTAGTACGGATACGCAGTATTTT
CASSPRDPSTDTQYF
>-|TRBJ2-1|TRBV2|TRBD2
TGTGCCAGCAATTCCGGCGGGGGGGCCATTCGAGAGCAGTTCTTC
CASNSGGGAIREQFF
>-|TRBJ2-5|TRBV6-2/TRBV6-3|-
TGTGCCAGCAGTTACTCCCTCGAAGAAGAGGACCAAGAGACCCAGTACTTC
CASSYSLEEEDQETQYF
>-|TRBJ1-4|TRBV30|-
TGTGCCTGGAGTGTACAACGGGTAAAACTGTTTTTT
CAWSVQRVKLFF
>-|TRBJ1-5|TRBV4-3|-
TGCGCCAGCAGTCTGTACAGGGCCAATCAGCCCCAGCATTTT
CASSLYRANQPQHF
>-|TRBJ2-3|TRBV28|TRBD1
TGTGCCAGCACGGGACAGTACACAGATACGCAGTATTTT
CASTGQYTDTQYF
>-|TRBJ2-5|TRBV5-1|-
TGCGCCAGCAGTCCCATGGGGGGCGGTCAAGAGACCCAGTACTTC
CASSPMGGGQETQYF
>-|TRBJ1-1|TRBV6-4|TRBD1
TGTGCCAGCAGTCCTACTCCGGGACAGGGGCGGACTGAAGCTTTCTTT
CASSPTPGQGRTEAFF
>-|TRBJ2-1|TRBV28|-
TGTGCCAGCAGTTTAGTTCCGGATGAGCAGTTCTTC
CASSLVPDEQFF
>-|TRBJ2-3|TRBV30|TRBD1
TGTGCCTGGAGCAGGGACAGGTCCAGCACAGATACGCAGTATTTT
CAWSRDRSSTDTQYF
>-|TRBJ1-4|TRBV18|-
TGTGCCAGCTCACCCGGGACACCCGCAACTAATGAAAAACTGTTTTTT
CASSPGTPATNEKLFF
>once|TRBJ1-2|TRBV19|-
TGTGCCAGTAGTATAGGACGGGAGAACTATGGCTACACCTTC
CASSIGRENYGYTF
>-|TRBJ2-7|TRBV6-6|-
TGTGCCAGCTGCGATGGGCCTGGGGGGCAGTACTTC
CASCDGPGGQYF
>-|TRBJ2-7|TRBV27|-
TGTGCCAGCAAAAGCGAGCGTTTCACCTACGAGCAGTACTTC
CASKSERFTYEQYF
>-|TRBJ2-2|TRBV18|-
TGTGCCAGCTCACCTTCCGGGACCCAGGGGGGCACCGGGGAGCTGTTTTTT
CASSPSGTQGGTGELFF
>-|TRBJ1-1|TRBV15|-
TGTGCCACCAGCAGAGCGCTTACTGAAGCTTTCTTT
CATSRALTEAFF
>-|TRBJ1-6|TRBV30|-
TGTGCCTGGAACCTACAATTCGGGTCCGCTTATAATTCACCCCTCCACTTT
CAWNLQFGSAYNSPLHF
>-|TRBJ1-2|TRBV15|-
TGTGCCACCAGCAGAGAACCAGGGGCACTAAACTATGGCTACACCTTC
CATSREPGALNYGYTF
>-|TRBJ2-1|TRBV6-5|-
TGTGCCAGCAAAGCGGGTCACAATGAGCAGTTCTTC
CASKAGHNEQFF